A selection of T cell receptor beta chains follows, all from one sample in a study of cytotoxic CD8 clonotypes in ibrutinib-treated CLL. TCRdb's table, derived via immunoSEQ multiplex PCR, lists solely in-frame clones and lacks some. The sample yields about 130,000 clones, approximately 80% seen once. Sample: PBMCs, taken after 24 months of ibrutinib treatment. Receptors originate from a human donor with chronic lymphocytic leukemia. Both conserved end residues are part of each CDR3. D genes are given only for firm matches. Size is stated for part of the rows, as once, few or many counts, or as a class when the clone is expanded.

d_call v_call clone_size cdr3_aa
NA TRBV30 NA CAWRVQGGETQYF
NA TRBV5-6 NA CASSLVRAGEQFF
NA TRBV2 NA CAIPSAGSRGANVLTF
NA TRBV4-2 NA CASSQGENEQFF
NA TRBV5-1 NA CASSLSVQETQYF
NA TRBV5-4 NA CASSPGAILSGTQYF
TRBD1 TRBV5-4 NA CASSSEDRGDEKLFF
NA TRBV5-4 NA CASKLQTDAATDTQYF
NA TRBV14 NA CASSSSWGYTF
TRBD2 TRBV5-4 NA CASRPAGRNEQFF
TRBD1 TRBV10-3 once CAITGTGNSPLHF
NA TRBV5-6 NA CASSSPQDSNQPQHF
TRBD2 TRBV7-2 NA CASSRGGASTDTQYF
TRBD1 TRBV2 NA CASSEARTGGGSPLHF
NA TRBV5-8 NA CASSQGRADEQYF
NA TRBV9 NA CASSVRGRETQYF
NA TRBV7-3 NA CASSPNPAQIYEQYF
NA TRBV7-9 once CASSLSRGYTF
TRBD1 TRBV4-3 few CASSRRQGDYEQYF
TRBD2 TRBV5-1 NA CASSFGLAGGTSYEQYF
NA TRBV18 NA CASSNSLDVGTGELFF
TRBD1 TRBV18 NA CASARDRGNGYTF
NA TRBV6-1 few CASSGGANSPLHF
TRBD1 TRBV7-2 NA CASSEQGAVTGELFF
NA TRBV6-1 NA CASSEGVGNQPQHF
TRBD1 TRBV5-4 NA CASSPNRGNLAGELFF
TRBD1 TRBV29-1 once CSVEGWTGNEKLFF
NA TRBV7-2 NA CASSQIASPDTQYF
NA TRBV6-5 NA CASLDGNTEAFF
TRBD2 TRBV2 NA CARGTNLGFDEQYF
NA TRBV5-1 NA CASSLASMNTEAFF
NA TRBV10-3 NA CGSGADHYCGYTF
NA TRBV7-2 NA CASSPQETQYF
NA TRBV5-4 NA CASSLAGVSYEQYF
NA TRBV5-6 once CASSLARPEAEAFF
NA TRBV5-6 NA CASSFPDRTTNEKLFF
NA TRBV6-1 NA CASSEVDTQVPEKLFF
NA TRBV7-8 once CASSLGNRVGYGYTF
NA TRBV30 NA CAWSRGPNTEAFF
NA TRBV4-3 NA CASSQELGDTGSGANVLTF
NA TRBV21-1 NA CASSSLGDDQEAQYF
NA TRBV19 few CASSEGQALNTEAFF
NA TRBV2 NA CASSDQRRIFYGYTF
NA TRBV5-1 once CASSLQVGEQYF
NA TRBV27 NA CASSFRTGQMNTEAFF
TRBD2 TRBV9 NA CASSVDTSGVYNEQFF
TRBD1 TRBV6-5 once CASSLDRDAGELFF
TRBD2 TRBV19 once CASSFYGLAVPSSTDTQYF
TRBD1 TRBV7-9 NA CASSPRQGPYEQYF